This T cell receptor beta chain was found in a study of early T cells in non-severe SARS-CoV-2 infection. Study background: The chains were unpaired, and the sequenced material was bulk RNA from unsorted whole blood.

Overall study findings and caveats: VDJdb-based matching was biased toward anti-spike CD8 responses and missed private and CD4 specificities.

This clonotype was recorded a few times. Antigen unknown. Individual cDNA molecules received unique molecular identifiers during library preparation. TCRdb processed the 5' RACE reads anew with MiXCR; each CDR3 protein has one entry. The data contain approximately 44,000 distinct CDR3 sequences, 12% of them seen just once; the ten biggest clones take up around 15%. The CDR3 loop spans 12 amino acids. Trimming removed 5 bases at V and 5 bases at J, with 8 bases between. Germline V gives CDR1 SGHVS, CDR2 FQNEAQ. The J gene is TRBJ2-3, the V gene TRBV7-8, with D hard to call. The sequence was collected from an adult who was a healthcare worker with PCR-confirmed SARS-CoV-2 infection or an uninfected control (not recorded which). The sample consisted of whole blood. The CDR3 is CASSPLIDTQYF. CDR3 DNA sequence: TGTGCCAGCAGCCCGTTGATAGATACGCAGTATTTT.